Listed here are 7 T cell receptor beta chains from one sample, sequenced in a study of blood T cell repertoires in COVID-19. Clones were sequenced by immunoSEQ multiplex PCR, and TCRdb holds only the in-frame ones, with some missing. The sample consists of fewer than 85,000 clones, approximately 78% of them appearing once. Material for sequencing was peripheral blood. These receptors were taken from a woman older than 75 with active or convalescent COVID-19.

This chain links TRBV2 with TRBJ1-1; 7 bases agree with TRBD1. CDR3 size: 15 residues. V trimming: 6 bases; J trimming: 0 bases; junction bases outside the gene matches: 7. Germline V lookup: CDR1 SNHLY, CDR2 FYNNEI. The CDR3 DNA reads TGTGCCAGCAGCACGAAGACAGGGATGAACACTGAAGCTTTCTTT. Its protein is CASSTKTGMNTEAFF.

The V and J genes are TRBV28 and TRBJ1-6, with unresolved D. CDR1 and CDR2 (germline): MDHEN, SYDVKM. The CDR3 has 15 residues. Trimming removed 6 bases from V and 5 bases from J, with 14 bases in between. Written as DNA, the CDR3 is TGTGCCAGCAGGCAGAGGTCTCCCAATAATTCACCCCTCCACTTT. Protein: CASRQRSPNNSPLHF.

This clone was observed once. DNA of the CDR3: TGTGCCAGCAGCGTCACAGGGGCGACCGGGGAGCTGTTTTTT. The encoded protein is CASSVTGATGELFF. The chain employs TRBV9 and TRBJ2-2; 7 bases match TRBD1. The germline CDR1 and CDR2 sequences are SGDLS and YYNGEE. The CDR3 covers 14 residues. Losses at the gene ends were 2 bases for V and 5 bases for J; bases not matched to a gene: 3.

In this sample, this clone turned up a few times. V is TRBV19 and J is TRBJ2-7, with D uncertain. The CDR3 is made up of 12 amino acids. CDR1 LNHDA and CDR2 SQIVND come from the germline V gene (reference sequence). The V end lost 3 bases, the J end lost 3 bases, and 6 bases lay between the germline ends. Here the CDR3 reads CASSISGYEQYF. CDR3 DNA sequence: TGTGCCAGTAGTATCTCAGGCTACGAGCAGTACTTC.

J is TRBJ1-2 and V is TRBV7-2; D might be TRBD1 (5 bases). CDR3 size: 15 residues. Trimming pared 1 base from V and 4 bases from J, leaving 13 bases between. Germline CDR1 is SGHTA and CDR2 is FQGNSA. The CDR3 nucleotides are TGTGCCAGCAGCTTAGTGGACACCTTCTCCTATGGCTACACCTTC. Translation gives CASSLVDTFSYGYTF.

This clone was counted once. The genes are TRBV5-4 and TRBJ1-2; 10 positions agree with TRBD1. The J segment lost 7 bases and the V segment lost 3 bases, leaving 9 bases of the junction unmatched. The CDR3 consists of 15 residues. CDR1 and CDR2 (germline): SGHNT, YYREEE (reference sequence). CDR3 sequence (DNA): TGTGCCAGCAGCTCAGGTGGGACAGGGGCTTCTGGCTACACCTTC. This encodes CASSSGGTGASGYTF.

The V call is TRBV19, the J call TRBJ1-4; D perhaps matches TRBD1 (5 bases). This CDR3 spans 15 amino acids. Germline lookup yields CDR1 LNHDA and CDR2 SQIVND (reference sequence). V was shortened by 5 bases and J by 8 bases, with 18 bases between the two germline ends. The CDR3 spells CASSQDSSNYEKLFF. In DNA, the CDR3 is TGTGCCAGTAGTCAAGACAGCAGTAATTACGAAAAACTGTTTTTT.